A selection of T cell receptor beta chains follows, all from one sample in a study of T cells in Graves' hyperthyroidism and ophthalmopathy. TCRdb used MiXCR to reprocess the multiplex PCR reads, holding one entry per CDR3 protein. Of about 500,000 distinct CDR3 sequences detected, about 16% appear once; the ten largest clones hold about 29%. The sequenced sample was blood. The origin of the receptors is a woman between 25 and 40 years old with Graves' ophthalmopathy. The CDR3 runs from the conserved cysteine through the conserved F or W. Each record gives: V gene, clone size, D gene, J gene, CDR3 protein, CDR3 DNA. The D gene is left open where the match is weak. The size field is filled for only some rows; it gives once, few, many or a size class.

V gene: TRBV30; clone size: many; D gene: -; J gene: TRBJ1-1; CDR3 protein: CAWSGQNTEAFF; CDR3 DNA: TGTGCCTGGAGTGGCCAGAACACTGAAGCTTTCTTT
V gene: TRBV18; clone size: few; D gene: -; J gene: TRBJ1-3; CDR3 protein: CASSASEVWGNTIYF; CDR3 DNA: TGTGCCAGCTCAGCGTCAGAAGTATGGGGAAACACCATATATTTT
V gene: TRBV7-3; clone size: many; D gene: TRBD1; J gene: TRBJ1-6; CDR3 protein: CASSSTGGADSPLHF; CDR3 DNA: TGTGCCAGCAGCAGCACAGGGGGCGCCGATTCACCCCTCCACTTT
V gene: TRBV4-1; clone size: -; D gene: -; J gene: TRBJ2-7; CDR3 protein: CASSQVINLHEQYF; CDR3 DNA: TGCGCCAGCAGCCAAGTTATCAATTTACACGAGCAGTACTTC
V gene: TRBV11-1; clone size: -; D gene: -; J gene: TRBJ2-1; CDR3 protein: CASSRSRGTTYNEQFF; CDR3 DNA: TGTGCCAGCAGTAGGAGCCGGGGGACCACCTACAATGAGCAGTTCTTC
V gene: TRBV14; clone size: -; D gene: -; J gene: TRBJ2-1; CDR3 protein: CASSQDSWGPYNEQFF; CDR3 DNA: TGTGCCAGCAGCCAAGATTCATGGGGGCCCTACAATGAGCAGTTCTTC
V gene: TRBV2; clone size: few; D gene: TRBD2; J gene: TRBJ2-1; CDR3 protein: CASSERLGLAGDEQFF; CDR3 DNA: TGTGCCAGCAGTGAAAGGTTGGGACTAGCGGGAGATGAGCAGTTCTTC
V gene: TRBV20-1; clone size: many; D gene: TRBD1; J gene: TRBJ2-2; CDR3 protein: CSARRQGMGTGELFF; CDR3 DNA: TGCAGTGCTAGAAGACAGGGAATGGGCACCGGGGAGCTGTTTTTT
V gene: TRBV4-3; clone size: few; D gene: -; J gene: TRBJ1-5; CDR3 protein: CASSQEWDGNNQPQHF; CDR3 DNA: TGCGCCAGCAGCCAAGAATGGGACGGCAACAATCAGCCCCAGCATTTT
V gene: TRBV30; clone size: many; D gene: -; J gene: TRBJ2-2; CDR3 protein: CAWSVLPETGELFF; CDR3 DNA: TGTGCCTGGAGTGTATTGCCAGAAACCGGGGAGCTGTTTTTT
V gene: TRBV11-2; clone size: few; D gene: TRBD1; J gene: TRBJ2-1; CDR3 protein: CASSLDSLQGGTYNEQFF; CDR3 DNA: TGTGCCAGCAGCTTGGACTCCCTACAGGGGGGAACTTACAATGAGCAGTTCTTC
V gene: TRBV6-2/TRBV6-3; clone size: many; D gene: -; J gene: TRBJ1-5; CDR3 protein: CASSSRTEDQPQHF; CDR3 DNA: TGTGCCAGCAGTTCCCGGACGGAAGATCAGCCCCAGCATTTT
V gene: TRBV20-1; clone size: few; D gene: -; J gene: TRBJ2-1; CDR3 protein: CSARAGNINEQFF; CDR3 DNA: TGCAGTGCCCGGGCGGGAAACATCAATGAGCAGTTCTTC
V gene: TRBV6-2/TRBV6-3; clone size: many; D gene: -; J gene: TRBJ2-1; CDR3 protein: CASSVRYNEQFF; CDR3 DNA: TGTGCCAGCAGTGTTAGGTACAATGAGCAGTTCTTC
V gene: TRBV7-2; clone size: many; D gene: -; J gene: TRBJ1-5; CDR3 protein: CASSLILARDQPQHF; CDR3 DNA: TGTGCCAGCAGCTTAATTTTGGCCAGGGATCAGCCCCAGCATTTT
V gene: TRBV7-9; clone size: -; D gene: TRBD1; J gene: TRBJ2-3; CDR3 protein: CASSSSTGYPTDTQYF; CDR3 DNA: TGTGCCAGCAGCTCTTCGACAGGGTACCCCACAGATACGCAGTATTTT